Sequencing of this TCR beta chain was carried out in a study of PD-1 blockade in classical Hodgkin lymphoma. General study points: Healthy donors were reported to have higher baseline TCR diversity than newly diagnosed patients.

TCRdb's copy holds only in-frame clones and misses some; the assay was immunoSEQ multiplex PCR. The table lists roughly 32,000 clones, approximately 80% of them singletons. The CDR3 is made up of 17 amino acids. Per germline, CDR1 SGHAT and CDR2 FQNNGV. V lost 5 bases to trimming and J lost 4 bases; unmatched junction nucleotides: 11. Autologous stem cell transplantation was followed by relapse in every patient, and brentuximab vedotin exposure varied. This clone has just a few counts. Antigen: not known. This chain links TRBV11-2 with TRBJ2-2; 9 bases match TRBD2. The specimen comprised peripheral blood mononuclear cells (PBMCs), sampled at baseline. This clonotype was sampled from a human donor with classical Hodgkin lymphoma. In DNA, the CDR3 is TGTGCCAGCAGCCTACAGGCGGGGGGGCAGGGCACCGGGGAGCTGTTTTTT. Its protein is CASSLQAGGQGTGELFF.